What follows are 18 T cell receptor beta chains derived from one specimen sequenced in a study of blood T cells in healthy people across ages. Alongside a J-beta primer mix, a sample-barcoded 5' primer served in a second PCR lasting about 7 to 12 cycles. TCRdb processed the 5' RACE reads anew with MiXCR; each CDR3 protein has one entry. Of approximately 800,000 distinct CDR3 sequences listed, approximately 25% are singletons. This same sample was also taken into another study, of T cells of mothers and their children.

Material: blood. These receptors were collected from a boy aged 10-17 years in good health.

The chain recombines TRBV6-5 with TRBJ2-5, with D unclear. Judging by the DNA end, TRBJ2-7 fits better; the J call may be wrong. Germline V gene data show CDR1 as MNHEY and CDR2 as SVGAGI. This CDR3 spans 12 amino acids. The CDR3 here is CASSYSGSEQYF. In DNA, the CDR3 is TGTGCCAGCAGTTACTCGGGGTCCGAGCAGTACTTC.

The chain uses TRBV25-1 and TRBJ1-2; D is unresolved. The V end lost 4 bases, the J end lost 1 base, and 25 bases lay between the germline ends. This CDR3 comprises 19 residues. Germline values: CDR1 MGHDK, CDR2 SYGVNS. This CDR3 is CASSVHRPSIQTYNYGYTF. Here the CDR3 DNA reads TGTGCCAGCAGTGTACACAGACCTTCAATACAAACATATAACTATGGCTACACCTTC.

CDR3 DNA sequence: TGCGCCAGCAGCTTGGTGGTCGGGAGTAATGAGCAGTTCTTC. This encodes CASSLVVGSNEQFF. The chain is built from TRBV5-1 and TRBJ2-1; the D gene is possibly TRBD2 (6 bases). V lost 0 bases, J lost 7 bases, and 11 bases lay in between. Germline loops: CDR1 SGHRS, CDR2 YFSETQ. The CDR3 spans 14 residues.

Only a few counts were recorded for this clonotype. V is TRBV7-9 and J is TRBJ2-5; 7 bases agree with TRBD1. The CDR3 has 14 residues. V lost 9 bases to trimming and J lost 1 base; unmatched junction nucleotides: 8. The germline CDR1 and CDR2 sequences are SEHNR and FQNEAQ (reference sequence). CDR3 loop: CASRGPSLQETQYF. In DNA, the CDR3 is TGTGCCAGTAGGGGGCCTTCGCTCCAAGAGACCCAGTACTTC.

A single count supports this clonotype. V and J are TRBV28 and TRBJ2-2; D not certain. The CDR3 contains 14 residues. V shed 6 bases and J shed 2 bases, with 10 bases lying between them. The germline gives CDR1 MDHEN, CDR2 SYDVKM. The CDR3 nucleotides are TGTGCCAGCAGAAGGCACCTAAACACCGGGGAGCTGTTTTTT. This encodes CASRRHLNTGELFF.

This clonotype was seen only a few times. The CDR3 DNA is TGCAGCGAAAGCAGGGGTAGCGCAGATACGCAGTATTTT. This sequence encodes CSESRGSADTQYF. The chain joins TRBV29-1 to TRBJ2-3, with a possible D match to TRBD1 (6 bases). Trimming removed 7 bases from V and 4 bases from J, with 15 bases in between. CDR1 is SQVTM and CDR2 is ANQGSEA in the germline V gene. This CDR3 has 13 residues.

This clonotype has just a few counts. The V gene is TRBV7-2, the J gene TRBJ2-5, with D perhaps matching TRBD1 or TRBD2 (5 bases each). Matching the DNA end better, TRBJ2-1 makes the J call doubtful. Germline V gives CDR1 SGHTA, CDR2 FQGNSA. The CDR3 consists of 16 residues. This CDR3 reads CASSLFRQGRDNEQFF. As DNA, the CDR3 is TGTGCCAGCAGCTTATTCAGGCAGGGACGGGACAATGAGCAGTTCTTC.

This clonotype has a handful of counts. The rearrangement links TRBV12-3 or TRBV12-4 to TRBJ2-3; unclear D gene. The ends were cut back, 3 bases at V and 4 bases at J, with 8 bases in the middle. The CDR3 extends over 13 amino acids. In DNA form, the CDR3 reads TGTGCCAGCAGTTTCCGCCTCGCAGATACGCAGTATTTT. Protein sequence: CASSFRLADTQYF.

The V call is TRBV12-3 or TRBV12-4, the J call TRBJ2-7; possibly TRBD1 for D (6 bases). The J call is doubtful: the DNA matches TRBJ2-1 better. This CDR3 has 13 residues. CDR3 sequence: CASSRDRRNEQFF. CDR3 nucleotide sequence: TGTGCCAGCAGCCGCGACAGGCGCAATGAGCAGTTCTTC.

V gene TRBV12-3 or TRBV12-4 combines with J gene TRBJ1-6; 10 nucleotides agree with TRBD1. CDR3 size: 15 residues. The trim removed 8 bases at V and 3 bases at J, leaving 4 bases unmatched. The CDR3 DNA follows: TGTGCCAGCTGGGGGACAGGGGACTATAATTCACCCCTCCACTTT. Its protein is CASWGTGDYNSPLHF.

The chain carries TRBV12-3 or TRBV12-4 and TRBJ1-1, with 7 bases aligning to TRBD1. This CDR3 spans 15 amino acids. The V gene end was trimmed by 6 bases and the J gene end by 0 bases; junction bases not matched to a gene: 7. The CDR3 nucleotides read TGTGCCAGCAGCACGGACAGGTTTATGAACACTGAAGCTTTCTTT. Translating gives CASSTDRFMNTEAFF.

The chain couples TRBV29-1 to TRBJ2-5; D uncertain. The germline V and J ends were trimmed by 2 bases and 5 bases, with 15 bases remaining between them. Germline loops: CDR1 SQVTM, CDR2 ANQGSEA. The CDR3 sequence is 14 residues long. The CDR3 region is CSVERPPGSETQYF. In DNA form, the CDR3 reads TGCAGCGTTGAAAGGCCCCCCGGATCGGAGACCCAGTACTTC.

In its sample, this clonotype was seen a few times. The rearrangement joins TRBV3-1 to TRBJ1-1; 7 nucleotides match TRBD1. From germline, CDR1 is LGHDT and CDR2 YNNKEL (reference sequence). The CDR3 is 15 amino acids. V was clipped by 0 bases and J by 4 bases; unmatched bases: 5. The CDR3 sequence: CASSQDSRGITEAFF. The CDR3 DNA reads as TGTGCCAGCAGCCAAGATTCCAGGGGGATCACTGAAGCTTTCTTT.

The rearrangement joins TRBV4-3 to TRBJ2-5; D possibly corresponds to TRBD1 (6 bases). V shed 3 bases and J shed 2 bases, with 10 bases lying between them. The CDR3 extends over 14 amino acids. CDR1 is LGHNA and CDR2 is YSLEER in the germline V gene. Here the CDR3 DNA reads TGCGCCAGCAGCCACCACGGACAGCAAGAGACCCAGTACTTC. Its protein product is CASSHHGQQETQYF.

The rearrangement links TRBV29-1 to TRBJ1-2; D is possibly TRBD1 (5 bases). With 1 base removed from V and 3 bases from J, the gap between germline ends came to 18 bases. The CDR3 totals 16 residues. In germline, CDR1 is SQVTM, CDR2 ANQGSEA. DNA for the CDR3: TGCAGCGTTGAAGGGCGGAGGGGTCCCCTGTACTATGGCTACACCTTC. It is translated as CSVEGRRGPLYYGYTF.

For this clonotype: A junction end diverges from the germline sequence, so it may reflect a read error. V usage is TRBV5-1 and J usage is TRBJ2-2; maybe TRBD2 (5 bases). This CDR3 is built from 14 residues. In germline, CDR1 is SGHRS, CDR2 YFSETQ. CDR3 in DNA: TGCGCCAGCAGCTTTTTCCGGGGTGCCGGGGAGCTGTTCTTT. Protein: CASSFFRGAGELFF.

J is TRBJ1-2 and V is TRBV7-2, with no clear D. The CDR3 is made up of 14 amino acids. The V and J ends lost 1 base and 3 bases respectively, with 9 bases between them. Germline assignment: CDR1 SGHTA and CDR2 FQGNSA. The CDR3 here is CASSLVYRDYGYTF. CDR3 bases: TGTGCCAGCAGCTTAGTATACAGAGACTATGGCTACACCTTC.

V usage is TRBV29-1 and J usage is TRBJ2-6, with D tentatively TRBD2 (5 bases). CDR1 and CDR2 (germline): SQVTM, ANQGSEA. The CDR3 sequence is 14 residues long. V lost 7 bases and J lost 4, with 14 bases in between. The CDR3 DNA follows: TGCAGCGCCCGGACGGGGTCCGGGGCCAACGTCCTGACTTTC. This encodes CSARTGSGANVLTF.